Described below is a single TCR beta chain sequence and its context. This sample stems from a study of blood T cell repertoires in COVID-19. Clones were sequenced by immunoSEQ multiplex PCR, and TCRdb holds only the in-frame ones, with some missing. Of about 180,000 clones listed, 82% are singletons. In germline, CDR1 is GTSNPN, CDR2 SVGIG (reference sequence). Trimming removed 7 bases at V and 0 bases at J, with 12 bases between. This CDR3 has 14 amino acids. This sequence originates from a woman in her seventies with acute or convalescent COVID-19. Sequencing was done on a sample of peripheral blood. The rearrangement joins TRBV30 to TRBJ1-4; D is uncertain. CDR3 amino acids: CAFQGGATNEKLFF. Here the CDR3 DNA reads TGTGCCTTCCAAGGAGGAGCAACTAATGAAAAACTGTTTTTT. Full variable domain (outside the CDR3, taken from reference TRBV30 and TRBJ1-4): SQTIHQWPATLVQPVGSPLSLECTVEGTSNPNLYWYRQAAGRGLQLLFYSVGIGQISSEVPQNLSASRPQDRQFILSSKKLLLSDSGFYLCAFQGGATNEKLFFGSGTQLSVL.